Listed here are 7 T cell receptor beta chains from one sample, sequenced in a study of T cells after yellow fever vaccination. Via MiXCR, TCRdb re-called the 5' RACE reads, giving one row per CDR3 protein. The sample shows roughly 50,000 distinct CDR3 sequences, 7% to 8.5% of them seen only once. This specimen was CD8+ T cells sorted from PBMCs, taken less than 18 days after the first yellow fever vaccination. The source is a young man who received the YFV17D yellow fever vaccine.

This clonotype was observed at least ten times. The V gene is TRBV6-2 or TRBV6-3, the J gene TRBJ1-6; D is uncertain. This CDR3 contains 12 residues. The germline V and J ends were trimmed by 2 bases and 14 bases, with 10 bases remaining between them. Looked up from germline, CDR1 is MNHEY and CDR2 is SVGEGT. In DNA form, the CDR3 reads TGTGCCAGCAGTTACGGCCCCGCGGCCCTCCACTTT. Translating gives CASSYGPAALHF.

This clonotype was seen repeatedly, ten times or more. The rearrangement joins TRBV7-2 to TRBJ1-2, with D maybe TRBD1 (5 bases). The CDR3 spans 15 residues. V dropped 4 bases and J dropped 0 bases, with 12 bases sitting between them. Germline V gene data show CDR1 as SGHTA and CDR2 as FQGNSA. This CDR3 is CASSSTGLANYGYTF. As DNA, the CDR3 is TGTGCCAGCAGCTCTACGGGACTCGCTAACTATGGCTACACCTTC.

The gene calls are TRBV5-2 and TRBJ2-1; TRBD2, the table's D call, lacks a check against the DNA. TRBV5-2 has pseudogene status. This CDR3 contains 14 residues. CDR3 amino acids: CAMGPELLCNEQFF. CDR3 coding DNA: TGTGCCATGGGCCCCGAGCTACTCTGCAATGAGCAGTTCTTC.

This clonotype appeared many times. This chain joins TRBV10-2 and TRBJ2-1; D is unresolved. CDR3 length: 13 residues. V gave up 6 bases and J gave up 3 bases, with 9 bases separating them. Germline V gene data show CDR1 as WSHSY and CDR2 as SAAADI. The CDR3 here is CASSLLVYNEQFF. As DNA, the CDR3 is TGCGCCAGCAGCTTGCTGGTCTACAATGAGCAGTTCTTC.

V and J are TRBV24-1 and TRBJ2-1; 9 nucleotides match TRBD1. This CDR3 has 15 amino acids. V lost 3 bases, J lost 3 bases, and 2 bases stayed unmatched. Germline loops: CDR1 KGHDR, CDR2 SFDVKD. The CDR3 DNA follows: TGTGCCACCAGTGATGGGACAGGGAACTACAATGAGCAGTTCTTC. Its translation: CATSDGTGNYNEQFF.

This clonotype was seen ten or more times. This sequence joins TRBV4-1 and TRBJ1-5; TRBD1 is a possible D gene (6 bases). With 0 bases removed from V and 5 bases from J, the gap between germline ends came to 11 bases. CDR3 length equals 15 residues. Per the germline V gene, CDR1 is MGHRA and CDR2 is YSYEKL. The CDR3 DNA reads TGCGCCAGCAGCCAAGAGAGGGGGGCGGATCAGCCCCAGCATTTT. Translation: CASSQERGADQPQHF.

This clonotype was seen repeatedly, ten times or more. J is TRBJ1-1 and V is TRBV10-3; D remains unclear. The germline V gene encodes CDR1 ENHRY and CDR2 SYGVKD. Trimming pared 8 bases from V and 1 base from J, leaving 11 bases between. CDR3 length: 13 amino acids. The CDR3 protein is CAIEKDENTEAFF. The CDR3, as DNA: TGTGCCATCGAGAAAGATGAGAACACTGAAGCTTTCTTT.